This TCR beta chain was recovered during a study of T cells expressing NK-cell markers (dated by TCRdb to the early 2020s). About the study as a whole: TCR beta-chain repertoires were profiled in sorted CD3+CD56+NKG2C+, CD3+CD56+NKG2C- and CD3+CD56-NKG2C+ T-cell subsets from about 8 donors. Among the eight sequenced donors, only one was HCMV-seronegative, while the other seven were HCMV-seropositive. The eight sequenced donors were randomly selected healthy volunteers, three men and five women. Illumina HiSeq 2000/2500, MiSeq or NextSeq was used to sequence libraries as 2 x 150 bp reads.

Counted from cysteine to phenylalanine, this CDR3 has 16 amino acids. The nucleotide record is missing. Sequencing took place on an Illumina HiSeq 2000. TCR beta cDNA libraries were made by 5'RACE template switching that added a universal primer site and unique molecular identifiers. Synthesis of cDNA was primed from the TCR beta constant segment and was followed by two consecutive PCR amplification steps. Turning to the authors' computational methods: MIGEC handled demultiplexing of the reads and grouping by UMI, while MiTCR was used to assemble and quantify clonotypes. To exclude erroneous sequences, any TCR cDNA sequence not supported by at least two reads was discarded. Downstream repertoire analysis used the tcR package, and clonotypes were matched across fractions by CDR3 nucleotide sequence plus V segment. VDJmatch was used to annotate antigen specificity against VDJdb, with one amino acid substitution in CDR3 allowed. TCRdb reprocessed the sequencing reads and holds a single record per CDR3 protein sequence, with no DNA. The V and J calls were determined by TCRdb, not by the authors. The table for this sample records roughly 150,000 distinct CDR3 sequences. Of the sample, approximately 18% is held by the ten largest clones.

The research as a whole found: Those dominant clonotypes were again the most abundant among CD3+CD56-NKG2C+ cells in a few donors, at about 28.3-60.1%. In six donors, the dominant CD3+CD56+NKG2C+ clonotypes were among the top 10 CD8+ clonotypes and accounted for roughly 1.0-7.0% of CD8+ T cells. It remained unclear whether the expanded NKG2C-expressing T cell clones were specific for HCMV antigens.

Concerning this clonotype itself: The target of this receptor is not known.

HCMV serostatus was determined by detecting HCMV-specific IgG in serum with a commercial ELISA kit. Ficoll density gradient centrifugation was used to isolate peripheral blood mononuclear cells from blood. The source material was blood T cells: a sorted CD56 or NKG2C T cell subset, CD4+ or CD8+ T cells, or bulk PBMC T cells (not recorded which). The sequence came from a woman between 18 and 75 years old in good health. Recombination connected TRBV12-3 or TRBV12-4 to TRBJ2-1. CDR3 region: CASSSPQVRRRDEQFF.